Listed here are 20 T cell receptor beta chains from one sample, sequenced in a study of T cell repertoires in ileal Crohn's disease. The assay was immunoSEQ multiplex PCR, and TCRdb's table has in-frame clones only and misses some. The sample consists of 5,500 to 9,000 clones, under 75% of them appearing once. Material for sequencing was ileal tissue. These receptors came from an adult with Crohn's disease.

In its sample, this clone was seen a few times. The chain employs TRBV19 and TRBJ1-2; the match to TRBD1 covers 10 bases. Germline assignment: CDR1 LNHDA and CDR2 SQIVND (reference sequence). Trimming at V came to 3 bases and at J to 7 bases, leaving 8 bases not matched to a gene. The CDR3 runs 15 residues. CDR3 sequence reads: CASSIFGDRGFGYTF. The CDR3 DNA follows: TGTGCCAGTAGTATCTTTGGGGACAGGGGCTTTGGCTACACCTTC.

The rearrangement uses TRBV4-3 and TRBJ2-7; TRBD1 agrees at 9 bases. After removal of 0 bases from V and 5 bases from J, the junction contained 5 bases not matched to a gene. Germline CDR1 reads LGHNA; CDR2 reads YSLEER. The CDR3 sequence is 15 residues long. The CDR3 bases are TGCGCCAGCAGCCAAGACGGGACAGGGCCCAACGAGCAGTACTTC. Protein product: CASSQDGTGPNEQYF.

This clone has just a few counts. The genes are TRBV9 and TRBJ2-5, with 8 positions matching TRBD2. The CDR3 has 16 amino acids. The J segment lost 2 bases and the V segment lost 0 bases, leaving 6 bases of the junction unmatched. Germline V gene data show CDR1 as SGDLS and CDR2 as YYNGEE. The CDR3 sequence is CASSVGQRERQETQYF. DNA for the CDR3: TGTGCCAGCAGCGTAGGCCAGCGGGAGAGACAAGAGACCCAGTACTTC.

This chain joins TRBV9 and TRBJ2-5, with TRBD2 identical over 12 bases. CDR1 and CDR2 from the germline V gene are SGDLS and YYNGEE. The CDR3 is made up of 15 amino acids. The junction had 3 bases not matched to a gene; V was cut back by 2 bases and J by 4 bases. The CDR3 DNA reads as TGTGCCAGCAGCGTTTCGGGACTAGCGGGAGAGACCCAGTACTTC. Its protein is CASSVSGLAGETQYF.

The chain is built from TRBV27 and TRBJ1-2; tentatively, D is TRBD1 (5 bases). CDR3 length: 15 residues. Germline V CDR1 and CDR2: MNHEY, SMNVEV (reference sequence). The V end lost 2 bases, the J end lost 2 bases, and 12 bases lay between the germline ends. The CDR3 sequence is CASSLVPGLNYGYTF. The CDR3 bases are TGTGCCAGCAGTTTAGTCCCAGGGTTAAACTATGGCTACACCTTC.

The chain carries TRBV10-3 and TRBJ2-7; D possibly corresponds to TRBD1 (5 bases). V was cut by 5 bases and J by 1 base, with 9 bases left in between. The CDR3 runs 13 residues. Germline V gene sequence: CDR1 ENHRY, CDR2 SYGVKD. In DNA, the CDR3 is TGTGCCATCAGTACGACAGATTCCTACGAGCAGTACTTC. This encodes CAISTTDSYEQYF.

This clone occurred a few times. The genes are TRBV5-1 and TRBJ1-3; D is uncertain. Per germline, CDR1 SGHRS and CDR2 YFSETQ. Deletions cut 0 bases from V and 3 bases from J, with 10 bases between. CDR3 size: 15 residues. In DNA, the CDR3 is TGCGCCAGCAGCTTGGACCGACACCTTGGAAACACCATATATTTT. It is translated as CASSLDRHLGNTIYF.

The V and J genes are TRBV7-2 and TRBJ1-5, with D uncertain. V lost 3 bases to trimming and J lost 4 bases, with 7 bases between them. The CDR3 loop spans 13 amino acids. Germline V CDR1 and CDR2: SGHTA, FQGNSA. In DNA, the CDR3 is TGTGCCAGCAGCTTCAATCATAATCAGCCCCAGCATTTT. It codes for CASSFNHNQPQHF.

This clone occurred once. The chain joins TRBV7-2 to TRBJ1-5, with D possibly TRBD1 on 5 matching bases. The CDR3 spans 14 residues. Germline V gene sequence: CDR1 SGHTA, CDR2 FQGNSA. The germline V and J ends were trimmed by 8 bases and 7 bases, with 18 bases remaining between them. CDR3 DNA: TGTGCCAGCGGCCGGGCGGGGACTATACAGCCCCAGCATTTT. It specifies CASGRAGTIQPQHF.

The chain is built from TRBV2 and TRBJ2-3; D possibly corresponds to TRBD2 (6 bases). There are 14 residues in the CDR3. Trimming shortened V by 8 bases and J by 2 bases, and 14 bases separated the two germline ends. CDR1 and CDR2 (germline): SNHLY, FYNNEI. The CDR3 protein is CASRGGTTTDTQYF. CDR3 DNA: TGTGCCAGCCGGGGCGGGACCACCACAGATACGCAGTATTTT.

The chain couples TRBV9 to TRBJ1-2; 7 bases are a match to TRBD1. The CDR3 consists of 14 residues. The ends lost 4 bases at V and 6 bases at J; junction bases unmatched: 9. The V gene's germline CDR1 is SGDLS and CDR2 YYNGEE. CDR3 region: CASSPPRGLDGYTF. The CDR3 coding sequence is TGTGCCAGCAGCCCCCCTAGGGGGCTTGATGGCTACACCTTC.

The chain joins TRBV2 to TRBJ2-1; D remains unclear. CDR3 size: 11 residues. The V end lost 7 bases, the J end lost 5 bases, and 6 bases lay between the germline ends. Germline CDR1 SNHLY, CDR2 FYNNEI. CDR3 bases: TGTGCCAGCACCGAGAACAATGAGCAGTTCTTC. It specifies CASTENNEQFF.

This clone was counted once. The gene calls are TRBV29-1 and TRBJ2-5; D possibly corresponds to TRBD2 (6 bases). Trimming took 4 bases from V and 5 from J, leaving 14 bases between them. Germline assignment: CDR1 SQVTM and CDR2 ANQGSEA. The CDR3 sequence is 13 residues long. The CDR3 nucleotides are TGCAGCGTTGTCGGCGGGGTCCTGGAGACCCAGTACTTC. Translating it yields CSVVGGVLETQYF.

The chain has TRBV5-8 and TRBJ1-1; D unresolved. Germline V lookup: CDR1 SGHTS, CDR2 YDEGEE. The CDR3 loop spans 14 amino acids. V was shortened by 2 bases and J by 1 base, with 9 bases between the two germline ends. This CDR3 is CASSFREGNTEAFF. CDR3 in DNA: TGTGCCAGCAGCTTCCGGGAGGGGAACACTGAAGCTTTCTTT.

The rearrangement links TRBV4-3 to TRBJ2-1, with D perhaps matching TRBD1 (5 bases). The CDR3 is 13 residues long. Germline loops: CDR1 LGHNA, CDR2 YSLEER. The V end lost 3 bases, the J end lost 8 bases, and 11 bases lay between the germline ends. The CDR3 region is CASSQAQGHEQFF. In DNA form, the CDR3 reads TGCGCCAGCAGCCAGGCCCAGGGTCATGAGCAGTTCTTC.

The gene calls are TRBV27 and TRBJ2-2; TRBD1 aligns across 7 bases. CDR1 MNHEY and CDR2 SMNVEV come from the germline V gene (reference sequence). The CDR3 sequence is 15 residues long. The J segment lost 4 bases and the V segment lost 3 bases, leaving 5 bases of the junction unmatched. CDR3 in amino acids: CASSFYRGGTGELFF. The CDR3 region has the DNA TGTGCCAGCAGTTTTTACAGGGGTGGCACCGGGGAGCTGTTTTTT.

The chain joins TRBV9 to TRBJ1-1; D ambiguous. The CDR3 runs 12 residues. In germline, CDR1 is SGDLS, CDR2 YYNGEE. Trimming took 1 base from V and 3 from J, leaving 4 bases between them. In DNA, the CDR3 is TGTGCCAGCAGCGTATGGCACACTGAAGCTTTCTTT. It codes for CASSVWHTEAFF.

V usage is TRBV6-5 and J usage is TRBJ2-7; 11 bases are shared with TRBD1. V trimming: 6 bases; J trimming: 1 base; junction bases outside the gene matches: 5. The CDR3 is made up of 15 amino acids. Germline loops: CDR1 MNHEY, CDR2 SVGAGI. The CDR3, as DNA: TGTGCCAGCAGCCGAGGACAGGGGGCGTCCTACGAGCAGTACTTC. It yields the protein CASSRGQGASYEQYF.

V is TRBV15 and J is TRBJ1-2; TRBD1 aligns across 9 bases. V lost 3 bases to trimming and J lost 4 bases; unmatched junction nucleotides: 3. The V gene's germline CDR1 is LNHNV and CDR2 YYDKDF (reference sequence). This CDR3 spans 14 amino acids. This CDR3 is CATSRGDRAYGYTF. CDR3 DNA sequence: TGTGCCACCAGCAGGGGGGACAGGGCCTATGGCTACACCTTC.

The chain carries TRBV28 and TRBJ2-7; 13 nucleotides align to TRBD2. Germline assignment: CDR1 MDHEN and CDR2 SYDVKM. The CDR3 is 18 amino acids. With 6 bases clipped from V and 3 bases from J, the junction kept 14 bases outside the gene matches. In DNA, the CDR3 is TGTGCCAGCAGCGAGCCGCGGGGACTAGCGGGGATTCACTACGAGCAGTACTTC. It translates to CASSEPRGLAGIHYEQYF.